This T cell receptor beta chain was captured by sequencing in a study of patients and donors after allogeneic stem cell transplantation. V lost 0 bases, J lost 0 bases, and 6 bases lay in between. Germline assignment: CDR1 SGHDT and CDR2 YYEEEE. The CDR3 contains 14 residues. TCRdb reprocessed the RT-PCR reads with MiXCR, giving one entry per CDR3 protein. Of about 410,000 distinct CDR3 sequences listed, under 20% were seen once; the top ten hold roughly 7%. Sequencing was performed on blood, either unsorted or a sorted T cell fraction (not recorded which). The receptor was isolated from a human donor who was either an allogeneic HSCT recipient or a stem cell or donor lymphocyte infusion donor (not recorded which). It is not recorded whose cells these are; they may come from a transplant donor. V and J are TRBV5-6 and TRBJ2-5; no firm D call. DNA for the CDR3: TGTGCCAGCAGCTTGGTCGGCTACCAAGAGACCCAGTACTTC. Its protein product is CASSLVGYQETQYF.